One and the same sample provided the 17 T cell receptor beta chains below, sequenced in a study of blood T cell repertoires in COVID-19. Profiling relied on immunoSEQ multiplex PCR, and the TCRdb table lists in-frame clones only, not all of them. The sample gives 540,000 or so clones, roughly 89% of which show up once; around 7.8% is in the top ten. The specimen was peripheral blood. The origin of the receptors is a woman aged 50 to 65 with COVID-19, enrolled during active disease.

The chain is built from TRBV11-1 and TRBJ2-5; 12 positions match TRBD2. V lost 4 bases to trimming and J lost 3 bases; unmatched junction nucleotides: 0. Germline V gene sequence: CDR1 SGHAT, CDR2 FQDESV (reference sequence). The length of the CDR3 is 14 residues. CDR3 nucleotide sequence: TGTGCCAGCAGCTGGACTAGCGGGGAAGAGACCCAGTACTTC. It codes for CASSWTSGEETQYF.

The CDR3 DNA follows: TGTGCCAGCAGTTTCGCCGAGAGGGGGAATGGCTACACCTTC. This codes for CASSFAERGNGYTF. The chain combines TRBV28 with TRBJ1-2; D is possibly TRBD1 (6 bases). V was trimmed by 3 bases and J by 6 bases, leaving 14 bases between them. The CDR3 covers 14 residues. Germline lookup yields CDR1 MDHEN and CDR2 SYDVKM.

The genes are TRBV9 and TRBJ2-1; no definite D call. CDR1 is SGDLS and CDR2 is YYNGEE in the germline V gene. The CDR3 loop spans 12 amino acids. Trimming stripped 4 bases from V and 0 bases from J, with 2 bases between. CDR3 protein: CASSRSYNEQFF. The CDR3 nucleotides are TGTGCCAGCAGCCGCTCCTACAATGAGCAGTTCTTC.

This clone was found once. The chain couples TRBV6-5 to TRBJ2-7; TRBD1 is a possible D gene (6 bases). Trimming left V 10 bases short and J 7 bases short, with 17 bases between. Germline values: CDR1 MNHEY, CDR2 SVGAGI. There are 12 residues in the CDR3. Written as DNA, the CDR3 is TGTGCCACTTACAGGGCCCCTCTTGAGCAGTACTTC. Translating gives CATYRAPLEQYF.

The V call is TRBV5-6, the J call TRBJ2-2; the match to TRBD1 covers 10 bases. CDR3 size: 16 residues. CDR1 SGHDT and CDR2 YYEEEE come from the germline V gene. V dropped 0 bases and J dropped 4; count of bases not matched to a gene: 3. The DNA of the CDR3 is TGTGCCAGCAGCTTGGGGACAGGGGGAATCACCGGGGAGCTGTTTTTT. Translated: CASSLGTGGITGELFF.

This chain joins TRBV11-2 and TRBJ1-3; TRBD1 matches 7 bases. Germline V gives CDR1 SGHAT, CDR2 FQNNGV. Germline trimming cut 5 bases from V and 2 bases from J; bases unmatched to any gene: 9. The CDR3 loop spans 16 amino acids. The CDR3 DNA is TGTGCCAGCAGCATTGACAGGGTGCGCCCTGGAAACACCATATATTTT. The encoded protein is CASSIDRVRPGNTIYF. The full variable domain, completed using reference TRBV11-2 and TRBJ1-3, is EAGVAQSPRYKIIEKRQSVAFWCNPISGHATLYWYQQILGQGPKLLIQFQNNGVVDDSQLPKDRFSAERLKGVDSTLKIQPAKLEDSAVYLCASSIDRVRPGNTIYFGEGSWLTVV.

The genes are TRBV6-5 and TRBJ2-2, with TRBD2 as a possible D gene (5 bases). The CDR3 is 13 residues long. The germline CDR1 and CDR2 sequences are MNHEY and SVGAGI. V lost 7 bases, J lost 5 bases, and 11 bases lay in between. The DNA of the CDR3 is TGTGCCAGCAAGCAGCGGAGAACCGGGGAGCTGTTTTTT. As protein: CASKQRRTGELFF.

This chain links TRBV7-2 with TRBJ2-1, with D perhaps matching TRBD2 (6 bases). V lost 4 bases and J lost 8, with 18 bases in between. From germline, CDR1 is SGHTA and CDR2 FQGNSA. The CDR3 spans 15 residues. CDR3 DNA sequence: TGTGCCAGCAGCTGGCAGGAGGGCATCGGATATGAGCAGTTCTTC. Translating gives CASSWQEGIGYEQFF.

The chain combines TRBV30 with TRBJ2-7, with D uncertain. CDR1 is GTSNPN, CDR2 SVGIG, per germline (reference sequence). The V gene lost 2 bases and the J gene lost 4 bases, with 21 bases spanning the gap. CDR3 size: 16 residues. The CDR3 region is CAWSPWSPLGPYEQYF. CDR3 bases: TGTGCCTGGAGTCCATGGTCCCCTCTGGGCCCTTACGAGCAGTACTTC. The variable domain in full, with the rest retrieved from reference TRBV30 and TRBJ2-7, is SQTIHQWPATLVQPVGSPLSLECTVEGTSNPNLYWYRQAAGRGLQLLFYSVGIGQISSEVPQNLSASRPQDRQFILSSKKLLLSDSGFYLCAWSPWSPLGPYEQYFGPGTRLTVT.

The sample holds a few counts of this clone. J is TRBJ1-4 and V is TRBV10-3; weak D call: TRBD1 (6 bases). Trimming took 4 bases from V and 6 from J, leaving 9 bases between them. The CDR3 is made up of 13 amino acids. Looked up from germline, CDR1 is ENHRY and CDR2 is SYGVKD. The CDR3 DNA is TGTGCCATCAGTGTCTCAGGGGATGAAAAACTGTTTTTT. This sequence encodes CAISVSGDEKLFF.

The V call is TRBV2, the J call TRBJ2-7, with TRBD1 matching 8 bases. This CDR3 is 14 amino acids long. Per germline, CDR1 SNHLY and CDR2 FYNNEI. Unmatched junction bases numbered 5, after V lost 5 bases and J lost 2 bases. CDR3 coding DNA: TGTGCCAGCAGTCCGCGACAGGGGACCTACGAGCAGTACTTC. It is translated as CASSPRQGTYEQYF.

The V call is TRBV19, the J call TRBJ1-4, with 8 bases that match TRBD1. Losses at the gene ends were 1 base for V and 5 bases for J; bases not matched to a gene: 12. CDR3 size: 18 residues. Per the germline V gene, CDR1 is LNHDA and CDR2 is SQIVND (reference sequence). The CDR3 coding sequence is TGTGCCAGTAGTATAGTCTCAGGGGCAGGGGGCCGGAATGAAAAACTGTTTTTT. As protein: CASSIVSGAGGRNEKLFF. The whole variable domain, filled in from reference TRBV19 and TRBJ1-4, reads DGGITQSPKYLFRKEGQNVTLSCEQNLNHDAMYWYRQDPGQGLRLIYYSQIVNDFQKGDIAEGYSVSREKKESFPLTVTSAQKNPTAFYLCASSIVSGAGGRNEKLFFGSGTQLSVL.

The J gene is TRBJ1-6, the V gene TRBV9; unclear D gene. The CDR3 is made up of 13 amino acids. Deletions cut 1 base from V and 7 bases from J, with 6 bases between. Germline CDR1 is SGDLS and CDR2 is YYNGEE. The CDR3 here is CASSVTENSPLHF. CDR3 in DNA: TGTGCCAGCAGCGTAACAGAAAATTCACCCCTCCACTTT.

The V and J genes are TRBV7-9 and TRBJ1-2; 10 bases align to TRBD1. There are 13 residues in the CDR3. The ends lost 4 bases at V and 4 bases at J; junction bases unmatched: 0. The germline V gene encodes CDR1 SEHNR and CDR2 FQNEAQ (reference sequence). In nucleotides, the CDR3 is TGTGCCAGCAGCTGGGACAGGGGCTATGGCTACACCTTC. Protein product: CASSWDRGYGYTF.

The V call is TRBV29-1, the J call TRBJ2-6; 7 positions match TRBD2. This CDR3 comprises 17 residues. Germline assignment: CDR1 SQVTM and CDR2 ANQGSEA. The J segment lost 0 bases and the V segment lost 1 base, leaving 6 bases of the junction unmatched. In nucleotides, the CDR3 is TGCAGCGTTGAAGTTCGGGGGGACCTCTCTGGGGCCAACGTCCTGACTTTC. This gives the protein CSVEVRGDLSGANVLTF.

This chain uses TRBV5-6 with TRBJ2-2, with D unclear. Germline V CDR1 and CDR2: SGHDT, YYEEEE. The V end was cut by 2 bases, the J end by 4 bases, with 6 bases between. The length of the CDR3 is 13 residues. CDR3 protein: CASSFLSTGELFF. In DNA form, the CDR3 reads TGTGCCAGCAGCTTTTTGAGCACCGGGGAGCTGTTTTTT.

CDR3 coding DNA: TGTGCCAGCAGCTTGGCCCCTGGGGAGTCCGATACGCAGTATTTT. It yields the protein CASSLAPGESDTQYF. This chain joins TRBV5-5 and TRBJ2-3, with a tentative D call TRBD2 (5 bases). The CDR3 is 15 residues long. Trimming pared 0 bases from V and 6 bases from J, leaving 14 bases between. Germline V gives CDR1 SGHKS, CDR2 YYEKEE (reference sequence).